Listed here are 2 T cell receptor beta chains from one sample, sequenced in a study of Graves' ophthalmopathy and Graves' hyperthyroidism. TCR beta CDR3 regions were amplified from RNA transcripts. In the first round, RT-PCR was carried out with HTBI primers, and a multiplex PCR formed the second round. Each CDR3 protein gets one entry after TCRdb re-called the multiplex PCR reads with MiXCR. The sample holds 200,000 to 250,000 distinct CDR3 sequences; 20% to 25% are singletons and the top ten take roughly 44%. Sequencing was carried out using peripheral blood. The receptors shown here come from a woman aged 50 to 60 with Graves' ophthalmopathy.

This clonotype came up many times. The J gene is TRBJ2-5, the V gene TRBV6-1; D gene ambiguous. CDR1 is MNHNS and CDR2 is SASEGT in the germline V gene. The CDR3 consists of 12 residues. V was clipped by 4 bases and J by 5 bases, with 8 bases between them. The CDR3: CASSAGWETQYF. The DNA for the CDR3 is TGTGCCAGCAGTGCAGGCTGGGAGACCCAGTACTTC.

In its sample, this clonotype was seen many times. This rearrangement joins TRBV6-1 to TRBJ2-7; 8 bases agree with TRBD1. Germline V gene sequence: CDR1 MNHNS, CDR2 SASEGT. The CDR3 loop spans 13 amino acids. Unmatched junction bases numbered 7, after V lost 7 bases and J lost 5 bases. This chain's CDR3 is CASKLTGVNEQYF. As DNA, the CDR3 is TGTGCCAGCAAACTGACAGGGGTCAACGAGCAGTACTTC.